These 31 T cell receptor beta chains originate from one sample sequenced in a study of beta chain features in type 1 diabetes. Expressed TCRB transcripts were sequenced, since all the RNA that had been isolated was reverse transcribed. Assay: immunoSEQ multiplex PCR; the TCRdb copy retains only in-frame clones and omits some. The sample records about 290,000 clones, 7% to 9% being singletons. The sequenced sample was central memory CD4+ T cells from blood. The receptors shown here come from a woman between 18 and 30 years old in good health.

V usage is TRBV29-1 and J usage is TRBJ2-3; the match to TRBD2 covers 8 bases. From germline, CDR1 is SQVTM and CDR2 ANQGSEA. After removal of 7 bases from V and 1 base from J, the junction contained 4 bases not matched to a gene. This CDR3 is 13 amino acids long. CDR3 protein: CSGDSGGTDTQYF. The DNA of the CDR3 is TGCAGCGGGGATAGCGGGGGCACAGATACGCAGTATTTT.

This clone was counted between two and nine times. The chain employs TRBV6-1 and TRBJ2-7; TRBD1 matches 7 bases. The CDR3 consists of 16 residues. Germline V gives CDR1 MNHNS, CDR2 SASEGT. Losses at the gene ends were 4 bases for V and 6 bases for J; bases not matched to a gene: 15. This CDR3 reads CASSGGTGQSLGEQYF. CDR3 coding DNA: TGTGCCAGCAGTGGGGGGACGGGACAGTCCCTTGGCGAGCAGTACTTC.

This clone showed up just a few times. The rearrangement joins TRBV5-4 to TRBJ2-6, with 7 positions matching TRBD2. The V and J ends lost 4 bases and 2 bases, in that order; junction bases with no gene match: 3. The germline V gene has CDR1 SGHNT and CDR2 YYREEE (reference sequence). CDR3 length: 15 amino acids. CDR3 nucleotides: TGTGCCAGCAGCCCGGGGAGGGCTGGGGCCAACGTCCTGACTTTC. Protein sequence: CASSPGRAGANVLTF.

CDR3 in amino acids: CASKGALDTQYF. CDR3 bases: TGCGCCAGCAAGGGGGCCTTAGATACGCAGTATTTT. The chain links TRBV5-1 to TRBJ2-3, with 7 bases aligning to TRBD1. The CDR3 runs to 12 residues. In germline, CDR1 is SGHRS, CDR2 YFSETQ. Losses at the gene ends were 6 bases for V and 5 bases for J; bases not matched to a gene: 3. Using reference TRBV5-1 and TRBJ2-3 for the parts outside the CDR3, the full variable domain is KAGVTQTPRYLIKTRGQQVTLSCSPISGHRSVSWYQQTPGQGLQFLFEYFSETQRNKGNFPGRFSGRQFSNSRSEMNVSTLELGDSALYLCASKGALDTQYFGPGTRLTVL.

This clone was detected a few times. CDR3 protein: CSARQGGPMFF. CDR3 bases: TGCAGTGCTAGACAGGGGGGCCCAATGTTCTTC. The chain combines TRBV20-1 with TRBJ2-1, with D tentatively TRBD1 (7 bases). Germline CDR1 is DFQATT and CDR2 is SNEGSKA (reference sequence). The CDR3 has 11 residues. V lost 2 bases, J lost 15 bases, and 14 bases lay in between.

As DNA, the CDR3 is TGTGCCAGCAGTTACGAGCGAGCGAGGGGAAACACCATATATTTT. Translation gives CASSYERARGNTIYF. The chain combines TRBV6-5 with TRBJ1-3; D uncertain. The CDR3 length is 15 residues. Per germline, CDR1 MNHEY and CDR2 SVGAGI. V was cut by 2 bases and J by 4 bases, with 12 bases left in between.

Details on this clone: Different DNA sequences within this sample yield the same CDR3. The V call is TRBV19, the J call TRBJ1-2; TRBD1 aligns across 8 bases. The CDR3 length is 12 residues. Per germline, CDR1 LNHDA and CDR2 SQIVND (reference sequence). J gave up 8 bases and V 6 bases, and 5 bases lay outside the gene matches. The CDR3 sequence: CASSRQGSGYTF. CDR3 coding DNA: TGTGCCAGTAGCAGACAGGGGAGCGGCTACACCTTC.

This clone appeared a few times. J is TRBJ1-4 and V is TRBV4-3, with a weak D call TRBD1 (6 bases). V was clipped by 5 bases and J by 4 bases, with 17 bases between them. Germline assignment: CDR1 LGHNA and CDR2 YSLEER. The CDR3 totals 16 residues. This CDR3 is CASSSGRGQINEKLFF. The CDR3 region has the DNA TGCGCCAGCAGCTCAGGCCGCGGACAGATTAATGAAAAACTGTTTTTT.

In its sample, this clone was seen a few times. This rearrangement joins TRBV4-2 to TRBJ2-7; D possibly matches TRBD1 or TRBD2 (5 bases each). The CDR3 is made up of 18 amino acids. Germline CDR1 LGHNA, CDR2 YNFKEQ. The V end lost 0 bases, the J end lost 7 bases, and 25 bases lay between the germline ends. CDR3 residues: CASSQDPPRDGYGWEQYF. The CDR3 nucleotides read TGTGCCAGCAGCCAAGACCCACCCCGGGACGGCTACGGATGGGAGCAGTACTTC.

The chain recombines TRBV2 with TRBJ2-5, with a possible D match to TRBD2 (6 bases). The germline V and J ends were trimmed by 6 bases and 2 bases, with 13 bases remaining between them. The CDR3 is made up of 14 amino acids. Germline-derived CDR1 and CDR2 are SNHLY and FYNNEI. The CDR3 bases are TGTGCCAGCAGCGGACACCGGGGGCAAGAGACCCAGTACTTC. Amino acids: CASSGHRGQETQYF.

This chain uses TRBV28 with TRBJ2-5, with 7 positions matching TRBD1. The V gene end was trimmed by 6 bases and the J gene end by 1 base; junction bases not matched to a gene: 5. From germline, CDR1 is MDHEN and CDR2 SYDVKM. CDR3 length: 14 amino acids. CDR3 nucleotides: TGTGCCAGCAGACCCGGGACAGCCCAAGAGACCCAGTACTTC. Translation: CASRPGTAQETQYF.

This clone was seen a handful of times. The chain carries TRBV5-6 and TRBJ1-2, with D unclear. V lost 4 bases and J lost 5, with 15 bases in between. CDR1 and CDR2 (germline): SGHDT, YYEEEE. The CDR3 contains 14 residues. The CDR3 region is CASSPKAVGYGYTF. In nucleotides, the CDR3 is TGTGCCAGCAGCCCGAAGGCGGTAGGGTATGGCTACACCTTC.

The chain uses TRBV4-1 and TRBJ1-4; 9 bases match TRBD1. Trimming at V came to 2 bases and at J to 3 bases, leaving 1 base not matched to a gene. The germline V gene encodes CDR1 MGHRA and CDR2 YSYEKL. This CDR3 contains 15 residues. The CDR3 DNA reads as TGCGCCAGCAGCCAACGGACAGGGGCTAATGAAAAACTGTTTTTT. Its protein product is CASSQRTGANEKLFF.

The chain employs TRBV30 and TRBJ1-2; D possibly corresponds to TRBD1 (5 bases). Trimming removed 0 bases at V and 6 bases at J, with 5 bases between. Germline loops: CDR1 GTSNPN, CDR2 SVGIG (reference sequence). This CDR3 is 11 amino acids long. The CDR3 coding sequence is TGTGCCTGGAGTGTGACAGATGGCTACACCTTC. Translation: CAWSVTDGYTF.

This rearrangement joins TRBV29-1 to TRBJ1-1; no reliable D call. CDR1 and CDR2 from the germline V gene are SQVTM and ANQGSEA. The V and J ends lost 5 bases and 7 bases respectively, with 11 bases between them. This CDR3 region has 11 residues. Written as DNA, the CDR3 is TGCAGCGTTTCAACAGCTCTTGAAGCTTTCTTT. Amino acids: CSVSTALEAFF.

This clone was detected a few times. The likely explanation is a read error, given a far larger clone one base away. The genes are TRBV28 and TRBJ2-7, with D perhaps TRBD2 (6 bases). V lost 7 bases and J 2 bases, leaving 18 bases between the germline ends. This CDR3 spans 15 amino acids. CDR1 MDHEN and CDR2 SYDVKM come from the germline V gene. DNA of the CDR3: TGTGCCAGCAAACCAGTGAGAGGGGAGGCCTACGAGCAGTACGTC. Protein sequence: CASKPVRGEAYEQYV.

This chain uses TRBV7-3 with TRBJ2-5; possible D gene TRBD1, 7 bases. Trimming removed 3 bases at V and 5 bases at J, with 19 bases between. Germline V gene sequence: CDR1 SGHTA, CDR2 FQGTGA. The CDR3 is made up of 16 amino acids. CDR3 region: CASSFRLQGGSETQYF. Here the CDR3 DNA reads TGTGCCAGCAGCTTCAGGTTGCAGGGGGGATCTGAGACCCAGTACTTC.

This clone came up a few times. The rearrangement links TRBV28 to TRBJ2-7; no reliable D call. Trimming removed 2 bases from V and 10 bases from J, with 12 bases in between. This CDR3 has 12 amino acids. Germline-derived CDR1 and CDR2 are MDHEN and SYDVKM. The CDR3 nucleotides are TGTGCCAGCAGTTTAGACACCAGAACCCAGTACGTC. Protein product: CASSLDTRTQYV.

About this clone itself: This sample includes further DNA sequences coding for the same CDR3. The chain has TRBV15 and TRBJ1-2; D not certain. The germline gives CDR1 LNHNV, CDR2 YYDKDF (reference sequence). V dropped 0 bases and J dropped 1 base, with 3 bases sitting between them. The CDR3 covers 13 residues. The DNA for the CDR3 is TGTGCCACCAGCAGAGATGGTAACTATGGCTACACCTTC. It yields the protein CATSRDGNYGYTF.

This rearrangement joins TRBV7-2 to TRBJ2-1; D uncertain. CDR3 length equals 16 residues. V was trimmed by 0 bases and J by 0 bases, leaving 9 bases between them. CDR1 and CDR2 from the germline V gene are SGHTA and FQGNSA. Here the CDR3 DNA reads TGTGCCAGCAGCTTAGCACTTCGGAGCTCCTACAATGAGCAGTTCTTC. It translates to CASSLALRSSYNEQFF.

The sample holds many counts of this clone. V is TRBV30 and J is TRBJ2-6; D not resolved. This CDR3 spans 14 amino acids. Trimming shortened V by 0 bases and J by 4 bases, and 7 bases separated the two germline ends. Germline CDR1 and CDR2: GTSNPN and SVGIG (reference sequence). The CDR3 is CAWSVPAGANVLTF. CDR3 bases: TGTGCCTGGAGTGTTCCTGCGGGGGCCAACGTCCTGACTTTC.

This clone was counted at least ten times. CDR3 protein: CASSKLGNEQFF. The CDR3 nucleotides read TGTGCCAGCAGTAAACTAGGTAATGAGCAGTTCTTC. The V gene is TRBV6-1, the J gene TRBJ2-1, with D perhaps TRBD2 (5 bases). Germline V gene data show CDR1 as MNHNS and CDR2 as SASEGT. Trimming took 5 bases from V and 7 from J, leaving 9 bases between them. The CDR3 has 12 amino acids.

The V call is TRBV6-6, the J call TRBJ1-5, with D tentatively TRBD1 (5 bases). The CDR3 totals 15 residues. CDR1 is MNHNY and CDR2 is SVGAGI in the germline V gene (reference sequence). V dropped 2 bases and J dropped 5 bases, with 13 bases sitting between them. The CDR3 spells CASSYGGSGDQPQHF. CDR3 sequence (DNA): TGTGCCAGCAGTTACGGGGGATCCGGGGATCAGCCCCAGCATTTT.

The chain uses TRBV5-6 and TRBJ2-1; 9 bases agree with TRBD2. Germline CDR1 SGHDT, CDR2 YYEEEE. The CDR3 totals 18 residues. The trim removed 4 bases at V and 10 bases at J, leaving 21 bases unmatched. CDR3 DNA: TGTGCCAGCAGCCAATCTAACTCGGGACTAGCCCTCCATAGGGAGCAGTTCTTC. Protein: CASSQSNSGLALHREQFF.

This clone was recorded a few times. V usage is TRBV29-1 and J usage is TRBJ2-3, with TRBD2 matching over 12 bases. The CDR3 consists of 14 residues. Per germline, CDR1 SQVTM and CDR2 ANQGSEA. V was pared by 5 bases and J by 3 bases, with 3 bases of the junction left unmatched. The CDR3 loop reads CSVSGTSGTDTQYF. CDR3 nucleotides: TGCAGCGTTTCCGGGACTAGCGGGACAGATACGCAGTATTTT.

This chain joins TRBV6-6 and TRBJ2-3; weak D call: TRBD1 (5 bases). V was pared by 6 bases and J by 0 bases, with 7 bases between. The CDR3 extends over 13 amino acids. CDR1 and CDR2 (germline): MNHNY, SVGAGI (reference sequence). CDR3 DNA sequence: TGTGCCAGCAGACAGGAAAGCACAGATACGCAGTATTTT. Translated: CASRQESTDTQYF.

Remarks on this clone: A far larger clone is just one base off, so this is likely a read error. The rearrangement uses TRBV6-6 and TRBJ2-7; 8 nucleotides agree with TRBD1. This CDR3 contains 14 residues. Germline CDR1 and CDR2: MNHNY and SVGAGI (reference sequence). After removal of 8 bases from V and 0 bases from J, the junction contained 6 bases not matched to a gene. The CDR3 loop reads CASSQGVPSYEQYV. CDR3 in DNA: TGTGCCAGCTCACAGGGGGTCCCCTCCTACGAGCAGTACGTC.

This clone has more than one count but fewer than ten. V gene TRBV7-2 combines with J gene TRBJ2-5; 11 nucleotides line up with TRBD2. CDR1 and CDR2 from the germline V gene are SGHTA and FQGNSA. V lost 2 bases, J lost 8 bases, and 16 bases stayed unmatched. This CDR3 has 18 amino acids. For the CDR3, the DNA is TGTGCCAGCAGCTTAACCGCATCGACTAGCGGGGAGTTAGACACCCAGTACTTC. Amino acid sequence: CASSLTASTSGELDTQYF.

The chain carries TRBV25-1 and TRBJ2-2; unclear D gene. The germline V gene has CDR1 MGHDK and CDR2 SYGVNS. This CDR3 is built from 11 residues. The V end lost 9 bases, the J end lost 6 bases, and 8 bases lay between the germline ends. CDR3 nucleotide sequence: TGTGCCAGACCGAGAGCCGGGGAGCTGTTTTTT. Its translation is CARPRAGELFF.

This clone has more than one count but fewer than ten. The identical CDR3 is also encoded by other nucleotide sequences in the sample. The gene calls are TRBV28 and TRBJ1-5; no clear D. V lost 5 bases, J lost 7 bases, and 9 bases lay in between. CDR1 and CDR2 (germline): MDHEN, SYDVKM. The length of the CDR3 is 12 residues. CDR3 in DNA: TGTGCCAGCAGTCCGTACCAGCAGCCCCAGCATTTT. Residues: CASSPYQQPQHF.

This clone was seen repeatedly, ten times or more. This sequence joins TRBV9 and TRBJ1-3; D remains unclear. The V end was cut by 4 bases, the J end by 3 bases, with 14 bases between. CDR3 size: 15 residues. Germline CDR1 reads SGDLS; CDR2 reads YYNGEE. The CDR3 region is CASSFHGRDGNTIYF. DNA of the CDR3: TGTGCCAGCAGCTTCCACGGGAGGGATGGAAACACCATATATTTT.